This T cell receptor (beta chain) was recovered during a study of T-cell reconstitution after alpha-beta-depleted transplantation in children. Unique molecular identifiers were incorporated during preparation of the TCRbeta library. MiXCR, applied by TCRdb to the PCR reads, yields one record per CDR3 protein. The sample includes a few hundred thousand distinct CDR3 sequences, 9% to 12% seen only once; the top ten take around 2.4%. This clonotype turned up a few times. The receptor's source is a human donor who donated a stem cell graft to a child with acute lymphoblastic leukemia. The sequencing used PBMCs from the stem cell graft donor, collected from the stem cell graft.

The CDR3 DNA follows: TGTGCCAGCAGCTTATCGGATGCCTACAATGAGCAGTTCTTC. This sequence encodes CASSLSDAYNEQFF. The V gene is TRBV11-3, the J gene TRBJ2-1, with D unresolved. Trimming took off 2 bases at V and 2 bases at J, with 7 bases between the two ends. Germline V gives CDR1 SGHNT, CDR2 YENEEA. The CDR3 spans 14 residues.